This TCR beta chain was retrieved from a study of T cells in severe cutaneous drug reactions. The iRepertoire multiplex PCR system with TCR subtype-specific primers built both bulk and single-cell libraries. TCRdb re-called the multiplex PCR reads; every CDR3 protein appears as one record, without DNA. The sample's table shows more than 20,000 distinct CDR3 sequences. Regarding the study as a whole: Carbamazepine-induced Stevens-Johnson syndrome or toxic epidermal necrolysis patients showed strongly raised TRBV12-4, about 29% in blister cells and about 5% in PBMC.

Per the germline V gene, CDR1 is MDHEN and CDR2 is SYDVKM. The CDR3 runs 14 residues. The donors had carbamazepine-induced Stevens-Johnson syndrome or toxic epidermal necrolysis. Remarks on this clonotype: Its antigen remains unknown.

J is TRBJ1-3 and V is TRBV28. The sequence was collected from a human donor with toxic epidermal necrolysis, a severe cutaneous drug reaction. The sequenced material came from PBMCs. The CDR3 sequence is CASSLQSSGNTIYF. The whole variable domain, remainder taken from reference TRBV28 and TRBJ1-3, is DVKVTQSSRYLVKRTGEKVFLECVQDMDHENMFWYRQDPGLGLRLIYFSYDVKMKEKGDIPEGYSVSREKKERFSLILESASTNQTSMYLCASSLQSSGNTIYFGEGSWLTVV.